The sequence of this TCR beta chain was determined in a study of shared clonotypes between healthy human individuals. Produced via immunoSEQ multiplex PCR; TCRdb's table is partial and in-frame only. The table includes 2 million to 2.5 million clones, approximately 93% detected once. This clone occurred once. Germline V gene sequence: CDR1 SGHAT, CDR2 FQDESV (reference sequence). With V trimmed by 5 bases and J by 2 bases, 11 bases remained unmatched. The CDR3 is 17 residues long. The TCR was taken from a man younger than 35 in good health. Some clones in this sample may be carry-over from other donors' samples. Sequencing was performed on naive CD4+ T cells from PBMCs. Subset described: CD45RA+ positively selected. V usage is TRBV11-1 and J usage is TRBJ2-1, with 8 bases matching TRBD2. The CDR3: CASSQERAGGPYNEQFF. The CDR3 nucleotides are TGTGCCAGCAGCCAAGAGCGGGCGGGAGGCCCCTACAATGAGCAGTTCTTC.